This T cell receptor (beta chain) was observed in a study of T cells in tuberculosis. Germline-derived CDR1 and CDR2 are SGHRS and YFSETQ. The CDR3 covers 13 residues. Trimming took 3 bases from V and 2 from J, leaving 8 bases between them. Libraries were prepared by immunoSEQ multiplex PCR; TCRdb keeps only in-frame clonotypes and omits some of them. The sample has 40,000 to 45,000 clones, 90% to 95% seen once. Sequencing was done on a sample of PBMCs. The chain links TRBV5-1 to TRBJ1-2, with a tentative D call TRBD1 (6 bases). The sequence was obtained from a donor between 10 and 35 years old with latent tuberculosis or without tuberculosis infection. The chain's CDR3 is CASSWDTNYGYTF. Written as DNA, the CDR3 is TGCGCCAGCAGCTGGGACACCAACTATGGCTACACCTTC.